The next 16 T cell receptor beta chains were all read from a single sample in a study of identical twins. Via MiXCR, TCRdb re-called the 5' RACE reads, giving one row per CDR3 protein. The profile shows around 670,000 distinct CDR3 sequences, 5.5% to 6.5% of them singletons. Input material: naive T cells sorted from blood. The receptors were sampled from a man aged 18 to 30 in good health.

The chain uses TRBV5-1 and TRBJ2-1, with 13 bases identical to TRBD2. Germline assignment: CDR1 SGHRS and CDR2 YFSETQ. Unmatched junction bases numbered 7, after V lost 6 bases and J lost 7 bases. This CDR3 is 15 amino acids long. CDR3 protein: CASTHTSGRGNEQFF. The CDR3 coding sequence is TGCGCCAGCACCCACACTAGCGGGAGGGGGAATGAGCAGTTCTTC.

This clonotype has at least ten counts. This chain joins TRBV7-8 and TRBJ2-1, with D tentatively TRBD1 (6 bases). Germline V gives CDR1 SGHVS, CDR2 FQNEAQ. V lost 4 bases and J 3 bases, leaving 16 bases between the germline ends. The CDR3 runs 16 residues. DNA of the CDR3: TGTGCCAGCAGCTATCTCCGGGACATACGCTACAATGAGCAGTTCTTC. This translates into CASSYLRDIRYNEQFF.

The rearrangement uses TRBV12-3 or TRBV12-4 and TRBJ2-3; TRBD2 might be the D (6 bases). The CDR3 has 16 amino acids. Deletions cut 3 bases from V and 1 base from J, with 14 bases between. CDR3 protein: CASSLGPRGGTDTQYF. DNA for the CDR3: TGTGCCAGCAGTTTGGGCCCCCGCGGGGGCACAGATACGCAGTATTTT.

This clonotype was detected only a few times. The chain combines TRBV7-2 with TRBJ1-5, with D hard to call. V gave up 1 base and J gave up 6 bases, with 16 bases separating them. This CDR3 contains 16 residues. In germline, CDR1 is SGHTA, CDR2 FQGNSA. The CDR3, as DNA: TGTGCCAGCAGCTTAGAAATGATAACAAAAGGTCAGCCCCAGCATTTT. Protein sequence: CASSLEMITKGQPQHF.

This clonotype was detected ten times or more. The gene calls are TRBV10-3 and TRBJ2-7; 8 bases line up with TRBD1. Germline loops: CDR1 ENHRY, CDR2 SYGVKD. The CDR3 loop spans 13 amino acids. The ends lost 10 bases at V and 1 base at J; junction bases unmatched: 6. The CDR3: CATEGQESYEQYF. Written as DNA, the CDR3 is TGTGCCACAGAGGGACAGGAATCCTACGAGCAGTACTTC.

This clonotype occurred many times. The rearrangement links TRBV29-1 to TRBJ2-1, with D possibly matching TRBD1 (5 bases). The CDR3 is made up of 13 amino acids. CDR1 and CDR2 from the germline V gene are SQVTM and ANQGSEA. V lost 4 bases to trimming and J lost 8 bases, with 15 bases between them. The CDR3 nucleotides are TGCAGCGTTGTAGGCAGGGTTAACCATGAGCAGTTCTTC. It specifies CSVVGRVNHEQFF.

V and J are TRBV12-5 and TRBJ2-1; D is unresolved. The germline V gene encodes CDR1 LGHNT and CDR2 FRNRAP. V lost 3 bases and J 5 bases, leaving 17 bases between the germline ends. This CDR3 is built from 16 residues. This CDR3 is CASGFGSSVPHNEQFF. In DNA, the CDR3 is TGTGCTAGTGGTTTCGGGTCGTCGGTCCCCCACAATGAGCAGTTCTTC. The full variable domain, rest sourced from reference TRBV12-5 and TRBJ2-1, is DARVTQTPRHKVTEMGQEVTMRCQPILGHNTVFWYRQTMMQGLELLAYFRNRAPLDDSGMPKDRFSAEMPDATLATLKIQPSEPRDSAVYFCASGFGSSVPHNEQFFGPGTRLTVL.

This clonotype came up a few times. V usage is TRBV15 and J usage is TRBJ2-3, with D unresolved. V was shortened by 4 bases and J by 0 bases, with 8 bases between the two germline ends. Germline CDR1 LNHNV, CDR2 YYDKDF (reference sequence). CDR3 size: 14 residues. DNA for the CDR3: TGTGCCACCAGCAAGCTCACTAGCACAGATACGCAGTATTTT. Amino acids: CATSKLTSTDTQYF.

This clonotype was seen at least ten times. The chain uses TRBV5-1 and TRBJ2-3, with D possibly matching TRBD2 (6 bases). Germline V gene sequence: CDR1 SGHRS, CDR2 YFSETQ. The CDR3 runs 12 residues. Trimming shortened V by 4 bases and J by 10 bases, and 13 bases separated the two germline ends. As DNA, the CDR3 is TGCGCCAGCAGCGGCACTAGCAAGCCGCAGTATTTT. Protein: CASSGTSKPQYF.

This clonotype came up a few times. This chain uses TRBV6-5 with TRBJ1-1; the D is unclear. The germline V gene encodes CDR1 MNHEY and CDR2 SVGAGI. This CDR3 contains 15 residues. The ends were cut back, 5 bases at V and 1 base at J, with 14 bases in the middle. The CDR3: CASSHSNRGNTEAFF. The DNA of the CDR3 is TGTGCCAGCAGTCACAGTAACCGGGGGAACACTGAAGCTTTCTTT.

This chain links TRBV19 with TRBJ2-1; D unresolved. In germline, CDR1 is LNHDA, CDR2 SQIVND (reference sequence). Trimming removed 3 bases at V and 4 bases at J, with 10 bases between. The CDR3 is made up of 14 amino acids. Here the CDR3 reads CASSMGIRYNEQFF. CDR3 in DNA: TGTGCCAGTAGTATGGGGATAAGATACAATGAGCAGTTCTTC.

The genes are TRBV5-1 and TRBJ1-5; tentatively, D is TRBD1 (6 bases). CDR3 size: 15 residues. Germline V gene data show CDR1 as SGHRS and CDR2 as YFSETQ. Trimming took 4 bases from V and 7 from J, leaving 18 bases between them. The CDR3 DNA reads TGCGCCAGCAGCCCTACCGGACAGACTGAACAGCCCCAGCATTTT. As protein: CASSPTGQTEQPQHF.

The chain combines TRBV14 with TRBJ1-3, with a weak D call TRBD1 (5 bases). Trimming stripped 4 bases from V and 0 bases from J, with 13 bases between. Germline assignment: CDR1 SGHDN and CDR2 FVKESK. The CDR3 length is 16 residues. The CDR3 bases are TGTGCCAGCAGCCCGCTGTCCAGGGCCTCTGGAAACACCATATATTTT. This sequence encodes CASSPLSRASGNTIYF.

This clonotype occurred many times. The rearrangement links TRBV7-6 to TRBJ2-3; D is possibly TRBD2 (7 bases). Germline V gene lookup returns CDR1 SGHVS and CDR2 FNYEAQ. This CDR3 contains 15 residues. Between the trimmed V and J ends, which lost 1 base and 4 bases, there was a span of 12 bases. CDR3 in amino acids: CASSLGGGVSDTQYF. In nucleotides, the CDR3 is TGTGCCAGCAGCTTAGGCGGGGGCGTCTCAGATACGCAGTATTTT. The full variable domain, rest sourced from reference TRBV7-6 and TRBJ2-3, is GAGVSQSPRYKVTKRGQDVALRCDPISGHVSLYWYRQALGQGPEFLTYFNYEAQQDKSGLPNDRFSAERPEGSISTLTIQRTEQRDSAMYRCASSLGGGVSDTQYFGPGTRLTVL.

This clonotype was counted many times. The V call is TRBV12-3 or TRBV12-4, the J call TRBJ2-2, with 10 nucleotides matching TRBD1. This CDR3 comprises 15 residues. Unmatched junction bases numbered 4, after V lost 7 bases and J lost 2 bases. Here the CDR3 reads CASKRDRGNTGELFF. The DNA of the CDR3 is TGTGCCAGCAAGAGGGACAGGGGCAACACCGGGGAGCTGTTTTTT.

The chain links TRBV3-1 to TRBJ2-7, with 10 positions matching TRBD1. Trimming cost V 1 base and J 0 bases; bases outside gene matches: 6. The germline V gene encodes CDR1 LGHDT and CDR2 YNNKEL (reference sequence). This CDR3 is 17 amino acids long. The CDR3 protein is CASSQATGTGDSYEQYF. CDR3 nucleotide sequence: TGTGCCAGCAGCCAAGCAACCGGGACAGGGGACTCCTACGAGCAGTACTTC.